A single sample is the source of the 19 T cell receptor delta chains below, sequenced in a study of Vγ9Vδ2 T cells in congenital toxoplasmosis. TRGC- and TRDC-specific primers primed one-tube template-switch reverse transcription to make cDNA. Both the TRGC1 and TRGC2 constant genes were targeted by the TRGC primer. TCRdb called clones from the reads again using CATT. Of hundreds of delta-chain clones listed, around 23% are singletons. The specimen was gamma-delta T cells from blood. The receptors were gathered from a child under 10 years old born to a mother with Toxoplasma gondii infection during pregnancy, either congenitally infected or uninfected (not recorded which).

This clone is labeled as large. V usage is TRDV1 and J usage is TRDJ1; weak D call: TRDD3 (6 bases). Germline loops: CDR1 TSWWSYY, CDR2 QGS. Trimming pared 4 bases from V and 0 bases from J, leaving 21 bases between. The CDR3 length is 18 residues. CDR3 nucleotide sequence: TGTGCTCTTGGGGTAGAAAGTGGGGGGAGGAAGTACACCGATAAACTCATCTTT. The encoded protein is CALGVESGGRKYTDKLIF.

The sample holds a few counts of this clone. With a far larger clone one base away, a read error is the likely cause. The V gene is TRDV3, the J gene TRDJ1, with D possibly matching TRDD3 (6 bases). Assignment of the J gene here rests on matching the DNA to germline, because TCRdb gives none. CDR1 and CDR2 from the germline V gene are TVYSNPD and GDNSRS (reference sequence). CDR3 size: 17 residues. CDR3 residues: CASSFRWGFINTDKLIF. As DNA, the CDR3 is TGTGCCTCTTCGTTTAGGTGGGGATTCATTAACACTGATAAACTCATCTTT.

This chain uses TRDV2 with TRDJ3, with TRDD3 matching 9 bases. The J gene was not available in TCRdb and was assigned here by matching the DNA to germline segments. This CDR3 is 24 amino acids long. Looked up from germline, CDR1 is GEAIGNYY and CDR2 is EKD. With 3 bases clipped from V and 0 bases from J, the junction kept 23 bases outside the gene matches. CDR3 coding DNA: TGTGCCTGTGACCCCGTCGAACCTCAGAGTCTGGGGGATGGGAGCTCCTGGGACACCCGACAGATGTTTTTC. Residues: CACDPVEPQSLGDGSSWDTRQMFF.

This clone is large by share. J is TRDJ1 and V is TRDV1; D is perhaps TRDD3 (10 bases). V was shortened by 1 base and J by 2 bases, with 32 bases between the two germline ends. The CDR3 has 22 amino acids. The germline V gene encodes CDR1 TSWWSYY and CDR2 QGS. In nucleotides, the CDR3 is TGTGCTCTTGGGGAACGGCCTTCCTACTCGATCTGGGGGATATTTAGGACCGATAAACTCATCTTT. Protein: CALGERPSYSIWGIFRTDKLIF.

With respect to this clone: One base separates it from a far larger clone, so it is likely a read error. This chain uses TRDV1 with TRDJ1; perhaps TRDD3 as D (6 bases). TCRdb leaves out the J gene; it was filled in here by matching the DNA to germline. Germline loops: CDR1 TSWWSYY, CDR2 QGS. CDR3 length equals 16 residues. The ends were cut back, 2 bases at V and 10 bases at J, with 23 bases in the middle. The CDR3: CALGECVDGDGGRLIF. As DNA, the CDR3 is TGTGCTCTTGGGGAATGTGTCGACGGCGACGGGGGACGACTCATCTTT.

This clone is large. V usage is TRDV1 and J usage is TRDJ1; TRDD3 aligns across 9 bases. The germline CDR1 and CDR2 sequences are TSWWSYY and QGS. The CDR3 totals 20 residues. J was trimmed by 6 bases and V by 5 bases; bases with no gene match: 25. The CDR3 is CALGNERLTFSDNWGNKLIF. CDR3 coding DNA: TGTGCTCTTGGGAACGAACGGCTAACCTTCTCCGACAACTGGGGGAATAAACTCATCTTT.

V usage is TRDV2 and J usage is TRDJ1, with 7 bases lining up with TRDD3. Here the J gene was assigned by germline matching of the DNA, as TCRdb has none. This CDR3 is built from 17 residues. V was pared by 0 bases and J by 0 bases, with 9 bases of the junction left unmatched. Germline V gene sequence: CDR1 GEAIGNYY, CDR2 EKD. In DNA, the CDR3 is TGTGCCTGTGACACCGTACTGGGGATTGGACACACCGATAAACTCATCTTT. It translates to CACDTVLGIGHTDKLIF.

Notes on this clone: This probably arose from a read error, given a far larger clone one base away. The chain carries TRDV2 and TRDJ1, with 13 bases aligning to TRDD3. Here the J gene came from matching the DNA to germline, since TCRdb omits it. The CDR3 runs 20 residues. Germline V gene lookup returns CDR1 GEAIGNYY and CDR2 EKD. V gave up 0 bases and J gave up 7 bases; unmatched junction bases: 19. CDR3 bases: TGTGCCTGTGACACCGTGGGACTGGGGGATACGAAGGCGACATATGGTAAACTCATCTTT. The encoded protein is CACDTVGLGDTKATYGKLIF.

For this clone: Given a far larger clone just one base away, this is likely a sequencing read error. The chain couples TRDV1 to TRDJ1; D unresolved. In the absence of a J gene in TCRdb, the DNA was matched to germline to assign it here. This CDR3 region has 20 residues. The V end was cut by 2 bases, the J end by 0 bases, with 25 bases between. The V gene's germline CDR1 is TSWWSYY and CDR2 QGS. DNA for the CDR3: TGTGCTCTTGGGGAATTTCCACGGTGGTGGATTATTAGGGACACCGATAAACTCATCTTT. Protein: CALGEFPRWWIIRDTDKLIF.

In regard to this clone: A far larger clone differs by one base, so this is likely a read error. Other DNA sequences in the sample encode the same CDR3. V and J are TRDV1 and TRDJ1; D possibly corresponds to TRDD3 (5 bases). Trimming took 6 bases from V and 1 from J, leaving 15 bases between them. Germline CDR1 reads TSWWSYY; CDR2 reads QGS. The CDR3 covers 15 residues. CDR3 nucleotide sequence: TGTGCTCTTGGAGACCCGGGGGGGTTCACCGATAAACTCATCTTT. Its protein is CALGDPGGFTDKLIF.

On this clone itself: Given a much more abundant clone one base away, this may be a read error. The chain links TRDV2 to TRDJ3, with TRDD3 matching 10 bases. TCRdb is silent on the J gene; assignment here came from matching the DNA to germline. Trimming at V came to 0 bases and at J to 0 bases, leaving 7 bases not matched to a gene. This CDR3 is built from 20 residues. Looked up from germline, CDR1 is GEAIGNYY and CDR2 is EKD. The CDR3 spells CACDTVLGDESSWDTRQMFF. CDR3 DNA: TGTGCCTGTGACACCGTACTGGGGGATGAGAGCTCCTGGGACACCCGACAGATGTTTTTC.

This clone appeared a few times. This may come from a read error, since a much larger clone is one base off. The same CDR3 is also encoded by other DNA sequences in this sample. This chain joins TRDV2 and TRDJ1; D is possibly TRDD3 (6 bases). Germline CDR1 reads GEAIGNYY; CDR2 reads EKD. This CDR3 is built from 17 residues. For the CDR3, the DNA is TGTGCCTGTGACAAGGTGGGGGTCGACTTAAACACTGATAAACTCATCTTT. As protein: CACDKVGVDLNTDKLIF.

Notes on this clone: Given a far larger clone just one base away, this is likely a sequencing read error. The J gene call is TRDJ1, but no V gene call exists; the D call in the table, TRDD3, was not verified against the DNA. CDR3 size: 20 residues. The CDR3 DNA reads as TGTGCTGCGCTGGTCTCGTACTGGGGGAATCATCCAGGGGGTACCGATAAACTCATCTTT. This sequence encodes CAALVSYWGNHPGGTDKLIF.

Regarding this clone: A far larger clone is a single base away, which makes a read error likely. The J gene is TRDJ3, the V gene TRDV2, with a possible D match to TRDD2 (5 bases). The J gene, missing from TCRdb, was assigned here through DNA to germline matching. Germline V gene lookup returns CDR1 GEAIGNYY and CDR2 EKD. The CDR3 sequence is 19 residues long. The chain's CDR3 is CASDTLRAKGSWDTRQMFF. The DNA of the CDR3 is TGTGCCAGTGACACCCTTCGGGCGAAGGGTTCCTGGGACACCCGACAGATGTTTTTC.

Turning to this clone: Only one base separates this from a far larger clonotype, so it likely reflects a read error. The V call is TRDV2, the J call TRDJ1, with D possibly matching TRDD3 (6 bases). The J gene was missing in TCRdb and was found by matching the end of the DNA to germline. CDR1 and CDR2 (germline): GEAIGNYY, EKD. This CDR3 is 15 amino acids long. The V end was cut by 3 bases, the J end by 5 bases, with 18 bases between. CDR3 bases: TGTGCCTGTGACTTTCTGGGGAAGAACGGGGATAAACTCATCTTT. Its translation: CACDFLGKNGDKLIF.

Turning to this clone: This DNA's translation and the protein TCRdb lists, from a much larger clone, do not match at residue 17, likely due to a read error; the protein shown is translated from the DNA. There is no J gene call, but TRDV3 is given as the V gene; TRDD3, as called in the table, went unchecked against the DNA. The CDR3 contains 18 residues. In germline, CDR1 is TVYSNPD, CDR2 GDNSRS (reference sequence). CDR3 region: CALNPPTGLGDYTDKLTF. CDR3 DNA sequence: TGTGCCTTGAATCCCCCTACGGGGCTGGGGGATTACACCGATAAACTCACCTTT.

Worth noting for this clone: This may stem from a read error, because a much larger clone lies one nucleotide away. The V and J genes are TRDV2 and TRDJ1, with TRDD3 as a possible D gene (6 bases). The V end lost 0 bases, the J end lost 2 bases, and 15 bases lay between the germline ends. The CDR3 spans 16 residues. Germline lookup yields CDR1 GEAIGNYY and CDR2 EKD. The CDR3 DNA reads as TGTGCCTGTGACACCGTTGCGGGGGAAGGTACCGATAAACTCATCTTT. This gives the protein CACDTVAGEGTDKLIF.

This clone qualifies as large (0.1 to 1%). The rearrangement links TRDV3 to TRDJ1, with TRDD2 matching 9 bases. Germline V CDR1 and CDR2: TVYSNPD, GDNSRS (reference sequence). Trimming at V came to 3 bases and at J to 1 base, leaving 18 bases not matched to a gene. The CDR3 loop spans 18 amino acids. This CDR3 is CAFGLPTFNYWATDKLIF. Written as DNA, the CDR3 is TGTGCCTTCGGCCTTCCTACGTTCAACTACTGGGCCACCGATAAACTCATCTTT. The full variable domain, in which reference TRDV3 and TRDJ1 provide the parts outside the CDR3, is CDKVTQSSPDQTVASGSEVVLLCTYDTVYSNPDLFWYRIRPDYSFQFVFYGDNSRSEGADFTQGRFSVKHILTQKAFHLVISPVRTEDSATYYCAFGLPTFNYWATDKLIFGKGTRVTVEP.

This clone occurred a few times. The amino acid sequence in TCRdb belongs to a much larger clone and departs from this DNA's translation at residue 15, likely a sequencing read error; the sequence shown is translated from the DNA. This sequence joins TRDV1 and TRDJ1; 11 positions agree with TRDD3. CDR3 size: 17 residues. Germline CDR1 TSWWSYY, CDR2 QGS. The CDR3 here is CALGELRWGILTDKFIF. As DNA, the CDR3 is TGTGCTCTTGGGGAACTACGCTGGGGGATACTCACCGATAAATTCATCTTT.